This TCR beta chain was captured by sequencing in a study of early T cells in non-severe SARS-CoV-2 infection. Study-wide context: Bulk RNA from unsorted whole blood was sequenced; chains were unpaired. Study findings and constraints: VDJdb-based annotation leaned toward anti-spike CD8 responses and missed private and CD4 specificities.

Attachment of unique molecular identifiers to individual cDNA molecules was performed. TCRdb ran MiXCR on the 5' RACE reads and lists one entry per CDR3 protein. The sample contains 20,000 to 25,000 distinct CDR3 sequences, about 4.5% of which appear only once. This clonotype was seen ten or more times. No antigen is known for it. This CDR3 contains 14 residues. CDR1 and CDR2 (germline): KGHSH, LQKENI. V shed 0 bases and J shed 10 bases, with 15 bases lying between them. The chain joins TRBV18 to TRBJ1-1; a weak D match, TRBD1 (5 bases). This TCR was recovered from an adult who was a healthcare worker with PCR-confirmed SARS-CoV-2 infection or an uninfected control (not recorded which). The sequencing sample was made of whole blood. The CDR3, as DNA: TGTGCCAGCTCACCACCCGGTCAGCGGGGGAGAGCTTTCTTT. Its protein product is CASSPPGQRGRAFF.